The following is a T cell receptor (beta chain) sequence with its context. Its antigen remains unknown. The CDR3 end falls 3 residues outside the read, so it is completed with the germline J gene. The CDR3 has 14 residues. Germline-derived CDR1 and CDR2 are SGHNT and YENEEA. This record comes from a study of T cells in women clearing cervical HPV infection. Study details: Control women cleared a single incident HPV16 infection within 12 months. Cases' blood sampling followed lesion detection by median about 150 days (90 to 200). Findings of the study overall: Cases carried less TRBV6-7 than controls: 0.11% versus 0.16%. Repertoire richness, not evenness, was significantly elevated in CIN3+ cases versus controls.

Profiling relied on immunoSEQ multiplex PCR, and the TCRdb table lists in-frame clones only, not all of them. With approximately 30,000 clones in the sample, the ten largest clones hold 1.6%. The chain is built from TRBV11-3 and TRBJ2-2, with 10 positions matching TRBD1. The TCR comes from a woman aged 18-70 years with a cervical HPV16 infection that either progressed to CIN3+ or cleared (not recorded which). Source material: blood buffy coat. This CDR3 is CASSEGQGNSPLFF. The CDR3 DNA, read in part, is TGTGCCAGCAGCGAGGGACAGGGGAATTCACCG.